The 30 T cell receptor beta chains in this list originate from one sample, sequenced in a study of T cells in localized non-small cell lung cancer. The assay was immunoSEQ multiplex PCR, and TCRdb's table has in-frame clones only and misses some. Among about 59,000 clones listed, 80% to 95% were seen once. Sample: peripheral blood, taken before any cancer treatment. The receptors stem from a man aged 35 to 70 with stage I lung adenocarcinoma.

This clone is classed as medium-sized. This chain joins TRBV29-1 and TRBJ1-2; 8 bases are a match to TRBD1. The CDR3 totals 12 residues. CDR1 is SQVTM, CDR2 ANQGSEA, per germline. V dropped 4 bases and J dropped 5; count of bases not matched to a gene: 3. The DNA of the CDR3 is TGCAGCGTTGGTACAGGGGGATATGGCTACACCTTC. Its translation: CSVGTGGYGYTF.

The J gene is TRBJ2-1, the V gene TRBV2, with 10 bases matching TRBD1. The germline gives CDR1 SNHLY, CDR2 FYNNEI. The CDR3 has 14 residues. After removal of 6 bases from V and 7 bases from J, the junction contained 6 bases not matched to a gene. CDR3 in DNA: TGTGCCAGCAGAAGACAGGGGGCTAATAATGAGCAGTTCTTC. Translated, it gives CASRRQGANNEQFF.

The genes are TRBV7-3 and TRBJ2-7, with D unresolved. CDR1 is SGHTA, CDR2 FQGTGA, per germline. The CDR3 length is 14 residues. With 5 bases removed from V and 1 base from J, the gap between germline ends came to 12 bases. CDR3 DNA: TGTGCCAGCAGCCAAGACGGCGAATCCTACGAGCAGTACTTC. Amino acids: CASSQDGESYEQYF.

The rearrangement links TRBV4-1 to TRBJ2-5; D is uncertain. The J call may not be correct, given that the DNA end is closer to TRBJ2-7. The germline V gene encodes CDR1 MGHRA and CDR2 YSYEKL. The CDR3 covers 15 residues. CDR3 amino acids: CASSQERLGIYEQYF. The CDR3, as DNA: TGCGCCAGCAGCCAAGAGCGGCTAGGGATCTACGAGCAGTACTTC.

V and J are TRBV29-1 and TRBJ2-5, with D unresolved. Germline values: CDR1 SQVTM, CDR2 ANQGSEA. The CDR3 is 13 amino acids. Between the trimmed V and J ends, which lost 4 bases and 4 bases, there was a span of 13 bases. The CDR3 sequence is CSVVGFMGETQYF. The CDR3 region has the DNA TGCAGCGTTGTAGGTTTCATGGGAGAGACCCAGTACTTC.

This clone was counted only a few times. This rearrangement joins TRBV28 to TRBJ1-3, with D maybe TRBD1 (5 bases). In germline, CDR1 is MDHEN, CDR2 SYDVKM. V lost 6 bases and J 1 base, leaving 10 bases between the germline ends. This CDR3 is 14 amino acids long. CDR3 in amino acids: CASSLDRSGNTIYF. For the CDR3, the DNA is TGTGCCAGCAGCCTCGACAGATCTGGAAACACCATATATTTT.

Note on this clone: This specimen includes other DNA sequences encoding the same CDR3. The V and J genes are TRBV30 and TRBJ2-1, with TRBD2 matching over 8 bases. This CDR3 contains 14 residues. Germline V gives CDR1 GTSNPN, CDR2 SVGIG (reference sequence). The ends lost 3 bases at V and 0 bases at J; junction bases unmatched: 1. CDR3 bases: TGTGCCTGGAGAACTAGCGGCTCCTACAATGAGCAGTTCTTC. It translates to CAWRTSGSYNEQFF.

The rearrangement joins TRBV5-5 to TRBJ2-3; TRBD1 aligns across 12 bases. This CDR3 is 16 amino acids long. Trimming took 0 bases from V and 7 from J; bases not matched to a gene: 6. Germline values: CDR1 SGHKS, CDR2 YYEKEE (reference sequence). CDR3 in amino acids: CASSLGAGQGANTQYF. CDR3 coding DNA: TGTGCCAGCAGCTTGGGGGCGGGACAGGGGGCGAATACGCAGTATTTT.

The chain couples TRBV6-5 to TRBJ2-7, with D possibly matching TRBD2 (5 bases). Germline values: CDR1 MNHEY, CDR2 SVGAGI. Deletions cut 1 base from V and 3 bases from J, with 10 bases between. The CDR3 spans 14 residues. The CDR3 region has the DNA TGTGCCAGCAGTTACTACGGGGAGTACTACGAGCAGTACTTC. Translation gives CASSYYGEYYEQYF.

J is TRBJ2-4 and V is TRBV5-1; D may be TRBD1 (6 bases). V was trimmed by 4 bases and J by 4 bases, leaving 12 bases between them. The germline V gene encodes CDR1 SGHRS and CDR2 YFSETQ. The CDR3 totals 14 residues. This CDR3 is CASSDGQSKNIQYF. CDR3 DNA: TGCGCCAGCAGCGACGGACAGTCGAAAAACATTCAGTACTTC.

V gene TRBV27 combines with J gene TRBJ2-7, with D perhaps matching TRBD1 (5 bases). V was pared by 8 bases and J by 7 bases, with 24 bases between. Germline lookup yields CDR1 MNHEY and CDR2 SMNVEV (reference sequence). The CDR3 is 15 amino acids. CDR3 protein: CASGASGISLLEQYF. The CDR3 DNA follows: TGTGCCAGCGGGGCATCGGGCATTAGCCTCTTAGAGCAGTACTTC.

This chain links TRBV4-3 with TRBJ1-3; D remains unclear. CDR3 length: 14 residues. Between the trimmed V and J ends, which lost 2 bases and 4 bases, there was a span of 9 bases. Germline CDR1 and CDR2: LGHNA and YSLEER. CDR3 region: CASSQSLVGNTIYF. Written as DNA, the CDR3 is TGCGCCAGCAGCCAAAGTCTGGTCGGAAACACCATATATTTT.

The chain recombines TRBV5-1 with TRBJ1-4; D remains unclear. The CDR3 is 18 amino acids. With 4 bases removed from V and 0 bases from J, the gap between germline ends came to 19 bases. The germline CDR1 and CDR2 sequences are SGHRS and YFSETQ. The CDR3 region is CASSPLPRGSATNEKLFF. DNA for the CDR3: TGCGCCAGCAGCCCTCTCCCGAGAGGCAGCGCAACTAATGAAAAACTGTTTTTT.

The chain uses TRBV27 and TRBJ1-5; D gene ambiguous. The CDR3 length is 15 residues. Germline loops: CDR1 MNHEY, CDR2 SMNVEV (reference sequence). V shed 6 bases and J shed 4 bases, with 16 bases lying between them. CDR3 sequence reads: CASSLWGTANQPQHF. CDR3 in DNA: TGTGCCAGCAGCCTCTGGGGAACGGCGAATCAGCCCCAGCATTTT.

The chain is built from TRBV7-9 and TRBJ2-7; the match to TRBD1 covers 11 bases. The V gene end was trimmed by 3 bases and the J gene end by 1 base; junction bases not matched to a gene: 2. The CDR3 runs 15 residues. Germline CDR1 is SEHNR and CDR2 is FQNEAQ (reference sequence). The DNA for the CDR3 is TGTGCCAGCAGCTTGGGGGACAGGGGGTCCTACGAGCAGTACTTC. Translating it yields CASSLGDRGSYEQYF. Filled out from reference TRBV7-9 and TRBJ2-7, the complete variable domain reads DTGVSQNPRHKITKRGQNVTFRCDPISEHNRLYWYRQTLGQGPEFLTYFQNEAQLEKSRLLSDRFSAERPKGSFSTLEIQRTEQGDSAMYLCASSLGDRGSYEQYFGPGTRLTVT.

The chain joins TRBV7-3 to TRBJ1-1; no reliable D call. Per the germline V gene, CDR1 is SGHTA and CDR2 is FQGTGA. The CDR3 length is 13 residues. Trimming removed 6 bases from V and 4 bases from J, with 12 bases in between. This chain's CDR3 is CASSGEGITEAFF. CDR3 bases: TGTGCCAGCAGTGGGGAAGGGATCACTGAAGCTTTCTTT.

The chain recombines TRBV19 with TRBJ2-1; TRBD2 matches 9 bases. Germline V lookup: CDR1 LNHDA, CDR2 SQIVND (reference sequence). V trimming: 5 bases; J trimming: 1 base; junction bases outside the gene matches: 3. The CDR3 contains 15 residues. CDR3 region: CASSGSGGSYNEQFF. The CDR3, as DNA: TGTGCCAGTAGTGGTAGCGGGGGATCCTACAATGAGCAGTTCTTC. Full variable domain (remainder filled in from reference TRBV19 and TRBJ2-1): DGGITQSPKYLFRKEGQNVTLSCEQNLNHDAMYWYRQDPGQGLRLIYYSQIVNDFQKGDIAEGYSVSREKKESFPLTVTSAQKNPTAFYLCASSGSGGSYNEQFFGPGTRLTVL.

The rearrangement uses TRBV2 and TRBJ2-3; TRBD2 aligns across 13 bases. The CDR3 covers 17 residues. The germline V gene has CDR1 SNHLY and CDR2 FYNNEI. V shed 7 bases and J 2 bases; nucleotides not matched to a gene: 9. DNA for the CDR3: TGTGCCAGCACTGTAGGACTAGCGGGGGAGACCACAGATACGCAGTATTTT. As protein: CASTVGLAGETTDTQYF.

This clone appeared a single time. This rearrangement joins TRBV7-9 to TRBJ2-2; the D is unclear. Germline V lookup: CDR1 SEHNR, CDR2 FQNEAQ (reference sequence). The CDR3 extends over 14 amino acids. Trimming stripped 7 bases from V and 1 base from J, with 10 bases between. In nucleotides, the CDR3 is TGTGCCAGCAAAAGCACGATGAACACCGGGGAGCTGTTTTTT. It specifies CASKSTMNTGELFF.

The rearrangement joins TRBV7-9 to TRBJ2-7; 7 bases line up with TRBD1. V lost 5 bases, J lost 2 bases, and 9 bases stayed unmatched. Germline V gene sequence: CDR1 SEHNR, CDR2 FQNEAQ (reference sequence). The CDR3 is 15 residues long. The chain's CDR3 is CASSPSSQGAYEQYF. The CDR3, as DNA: TGTGCCAGCAGCCCCAGCAGCCAGGGGGCCTACGAGCAGTACTTC.

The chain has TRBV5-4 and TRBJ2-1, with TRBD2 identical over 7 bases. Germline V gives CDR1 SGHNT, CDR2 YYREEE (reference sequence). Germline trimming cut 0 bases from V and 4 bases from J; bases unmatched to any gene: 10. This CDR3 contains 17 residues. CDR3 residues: CASSLVSGGWTYNEQFF. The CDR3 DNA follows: TGTGCCAGCAGCTTGGTCTCCGGGGGGTGGACGTACAATGAGCAGTTCTTC.

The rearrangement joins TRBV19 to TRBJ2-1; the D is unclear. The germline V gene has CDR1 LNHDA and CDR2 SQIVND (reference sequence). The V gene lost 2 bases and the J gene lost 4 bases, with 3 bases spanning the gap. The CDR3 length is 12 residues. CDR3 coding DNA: TGTGCCAGTAGTATACGGTACAATGAGCAGTTCTTC. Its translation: CASSIRYNEQFF.

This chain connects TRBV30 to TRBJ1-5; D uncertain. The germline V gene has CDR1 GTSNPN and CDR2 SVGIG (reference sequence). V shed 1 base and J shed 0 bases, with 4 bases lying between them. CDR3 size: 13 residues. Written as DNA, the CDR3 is TGTGCCTGGAGTGAGAATAGCAATCAGCCCCAGCATTTT. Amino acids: CAWSENSNQPQHF.

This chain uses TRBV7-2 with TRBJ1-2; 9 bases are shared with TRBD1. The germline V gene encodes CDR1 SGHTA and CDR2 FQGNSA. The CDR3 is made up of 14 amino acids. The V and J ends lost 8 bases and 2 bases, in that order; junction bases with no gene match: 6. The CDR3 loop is CASRQGGLNYGYTF. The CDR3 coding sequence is TGTGCCAGCCGACAGGGGGGCCTCAACTATGGCTACACCTTC.

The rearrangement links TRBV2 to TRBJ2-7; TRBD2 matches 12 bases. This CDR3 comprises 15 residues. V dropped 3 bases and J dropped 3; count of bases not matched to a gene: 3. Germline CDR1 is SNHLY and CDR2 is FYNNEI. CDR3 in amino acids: CASSDPGLAGYEQYF. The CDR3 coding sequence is TGTGCCAGCAGTGACCCGGGACTAGCGGGCTACGAGCAGTACTTC.

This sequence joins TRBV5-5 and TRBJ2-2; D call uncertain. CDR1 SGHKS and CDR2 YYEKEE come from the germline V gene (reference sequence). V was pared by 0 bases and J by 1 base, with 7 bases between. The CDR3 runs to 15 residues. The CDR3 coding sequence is TGTGCCAGCAGCTTGGTTGTGGGGAACACCGGGGAGCTGTTTTTT. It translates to CASSLVVGNTGELFF.

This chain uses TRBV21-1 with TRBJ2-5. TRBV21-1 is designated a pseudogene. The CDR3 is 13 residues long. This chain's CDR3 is CASSNCAQETQYF. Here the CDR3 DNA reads TGTGCCAGCAGCAATTGTGCACAAGAGACCCAGTACTTC.

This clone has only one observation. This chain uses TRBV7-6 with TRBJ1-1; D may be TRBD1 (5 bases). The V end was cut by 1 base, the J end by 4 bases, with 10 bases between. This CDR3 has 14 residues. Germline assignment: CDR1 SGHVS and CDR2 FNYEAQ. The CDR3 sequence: CASSLDTGGTEAFF. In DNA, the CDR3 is TGTGCCAGCAGCTTAGATACCGGGGGCACTGAAGCTTTCTTT. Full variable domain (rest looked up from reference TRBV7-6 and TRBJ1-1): GAGVSQSPRYKVTKRGQDVALRCDPISGHVSLYWYRQALGQGPEFLTYFNYEAQQDKSGLPNDRFSAERPEGSISTLTIQRTEQRDSAMYRCASSLDTGGTEAFFGQGTRLTVV.

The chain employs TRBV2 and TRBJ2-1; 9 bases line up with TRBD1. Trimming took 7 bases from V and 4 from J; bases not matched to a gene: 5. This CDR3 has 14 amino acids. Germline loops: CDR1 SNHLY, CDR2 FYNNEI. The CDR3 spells CASNGQGRYNEQFF. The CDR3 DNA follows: TGTGCCAGCAACGGACAGGGGAGATACAATGAGCAGTTCTTC.

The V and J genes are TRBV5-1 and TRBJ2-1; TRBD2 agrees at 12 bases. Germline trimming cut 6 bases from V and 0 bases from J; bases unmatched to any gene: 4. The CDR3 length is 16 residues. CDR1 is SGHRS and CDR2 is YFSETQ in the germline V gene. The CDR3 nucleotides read TGCGCCAGCACAGGACTAGCGGGGAGCTCCTACAATGAGCAGTTCTTC. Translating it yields CASTGLAGSSYNEQFF. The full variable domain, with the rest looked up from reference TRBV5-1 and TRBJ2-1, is KAGVTQTPRYLIKTRGQQVTLSCSPISGHRSVSWYQQTPGQGLQFLFEYFSETQRNKGNFPGRFSGRQFSNSRSEMNVSTLELGDSALYLCASTGLAGSSYNEQFFGPGTRLTVL.